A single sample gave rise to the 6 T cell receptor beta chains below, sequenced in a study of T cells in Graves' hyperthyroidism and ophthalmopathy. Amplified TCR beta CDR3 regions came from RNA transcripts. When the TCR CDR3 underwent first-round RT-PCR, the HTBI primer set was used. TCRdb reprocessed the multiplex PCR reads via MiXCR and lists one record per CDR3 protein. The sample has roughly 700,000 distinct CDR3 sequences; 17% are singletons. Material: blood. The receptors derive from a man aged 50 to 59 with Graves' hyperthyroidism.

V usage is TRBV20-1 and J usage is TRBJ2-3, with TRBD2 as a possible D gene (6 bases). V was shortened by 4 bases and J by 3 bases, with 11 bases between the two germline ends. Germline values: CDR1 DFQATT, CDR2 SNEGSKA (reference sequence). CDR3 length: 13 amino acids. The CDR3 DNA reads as TGCAGTGCTATTGGGACTTGGACAGATACGCAGTATTTT. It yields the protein CSAIGTWTDTQYF.

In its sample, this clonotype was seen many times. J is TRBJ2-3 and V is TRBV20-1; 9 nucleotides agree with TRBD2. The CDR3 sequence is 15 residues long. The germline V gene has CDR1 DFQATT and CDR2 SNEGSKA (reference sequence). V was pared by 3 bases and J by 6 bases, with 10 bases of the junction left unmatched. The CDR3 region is CSARTSGYLDDTQYF. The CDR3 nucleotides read TGCAGTGCTAGGACTAGCGGATACTTAGATGATACGCAGTATTTT.

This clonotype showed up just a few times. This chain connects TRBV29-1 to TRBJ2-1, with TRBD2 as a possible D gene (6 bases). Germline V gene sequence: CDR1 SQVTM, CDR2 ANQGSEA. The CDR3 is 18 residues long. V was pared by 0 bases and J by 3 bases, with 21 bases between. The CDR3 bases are TGCAGCGTTGAAGAGTTTGAGTCGGGACTCCCCTTCTACAATGAGCAGTTCTTC. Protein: CSVEEFESGLPFYNEQFF.

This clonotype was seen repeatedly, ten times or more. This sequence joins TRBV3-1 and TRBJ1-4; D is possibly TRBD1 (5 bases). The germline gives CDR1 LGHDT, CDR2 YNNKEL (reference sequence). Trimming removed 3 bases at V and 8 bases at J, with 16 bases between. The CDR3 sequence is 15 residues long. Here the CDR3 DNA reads TGTGCCAGCAGCCAGCAGGGCTCCGGGAGGGAAAAACTGTTTTTT. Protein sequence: CASSQQGSGREKLFF.

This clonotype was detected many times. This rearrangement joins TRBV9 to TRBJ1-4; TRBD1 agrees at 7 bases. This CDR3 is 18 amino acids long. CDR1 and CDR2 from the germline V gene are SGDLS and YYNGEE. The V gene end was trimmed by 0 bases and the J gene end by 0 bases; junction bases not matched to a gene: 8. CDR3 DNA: TGTGCCAGCAGCGTAGACAGGGGAGGATATGCAACTAATGAAAAACTGTTTTTT. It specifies CASSVDRGGYATNEKLFF.

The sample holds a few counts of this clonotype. CDR3 sequence: CASSLYARDSYEQYF. DNA of the CDR3: TGTGCCAGCAGTTTATACGCGAGGGACTCCTACGAGCAGTACTTC. V usage is TRBV27 and J usage is TRBJ2-7, with a tentative D call TRBD2 (5 bases). V lost 1 base to trimming and J lost 0 bases, with 10 bases between them. The CDR3 loop spans 15 amino acids. The germline V gene encodes CDR1 MNHEY and CDR2 SMNVEV (reference sequence).